This entry lists 14 T cell receptor beta chains sequenced from one sample in a study of T cells in Graves' hyperthyroidism and ophthalmopathy. RNA transcripts served as the template for amplifying TCR beta CDR3 regions. RT-PCR in the first round (using the HTBI primer set) targeted the TCR CDR3. TCRdb analysed the multiplex PCR reads with MiXCR anew, one entry per CDR3 protein. The sample has around 620,000 distinct CDR3 sequences, 14% seen once; the top ten hold about 6.6%. The sample was blood. Every receptor here comes from a woman between 18 and 30 years old with Graves' ophthalmopathy.

This chain joins TRBV3-1 and TRBJ2-5; 8 bases line up with TRBD2. V shed 1 base, J shed 2 bases, and the junction held 3 bases outside the gene matches. CDR1 is LGHDT and CDR2 is YNNKEL in the germline V gene (reference sequence). The CDR3 loop spans 15 amino acids. CDR3 DNA sequence: TGTGCCAGCAGCCAAGTTCCGGGAGGGCAAGAGACCCAGTACTTC. It yields the protein CASSQVPGGQETQYF.

This clonotype was seen at least ten times. The V and J genes are TRBV4-2 and TRBJ2-7; maybe TRBD1 (6 bases). The CDR3 contains 15 residues. The V end was cut by 4 bases, the J end by 6 bases, with 19 bases between. Germline CDR1 reads LGHNA; CDR2 reads YNFKEQ. The CDR3 sequence: CASSRDTDRVSEQYF. The CDR3 DNA follows: TGTGCCAGCAGCCGGGACACGGACAGAGTTAGCGAGCAGTACTTC.

In its sample, this clonotype was seen many times. The rearrangement links TRBV7-2 to TRBJ1-1; unclear D gene. Germline CDR1 reads SGHTA; CDR2 reads FQGNSA. V lost 10 bases, J lost 4 bases, and 16 bases lay in between. This CDR3 contains 13 residues. In DNA form, the CDR3 reads TGTGCCAAAGTAGAACCATGGGGCACTGAAGCTTTCTTT. Protein sequence: CAKVEPWGTEAFF.

This clonotype was detected ten times or more. The rearrangement uses TRBV24-1 and TRBJ1-4; D call uncertain. The V end lost 3 bases, the J end lost 1 base, and 11 bases lay between the germline ends. The CDR3 covers 16 residues. Germline assignment: CDR1 KGHDR and CDR2 SFDVKD. The CDR3 loop reads CATSDPPPGTNEKLFF. The DNA for the CDR3 is TGTGCCACCAGTGATCCCCCCCCTGGAACTAATGAAAAACTGTTTTTT.

This clonotype has at least ten counts. This chain connects TRBV10-3 to TRBJ2-5; no firm D call. Per germline, CDR1 ENHRY and CDR2 SYGVKD. The CDR3 sequence is 12 residues long. Trimming left V 0 bases short and J 5 bases short, with 4 bases between. CDR3 in DNA: TGTGCCATCAGTGAGTCCCGGGAGACCCAGTACTTC. Amino acids: CAISESRETQYF.

Only a few counts were recorded for this clonotype. This chain uses TRBV19 with TRBJ2-7, with D perhaps TRBD2 (5 bases). CDR3 length: 15 amino acids. The germline V gene has CDR1 LNHDA and CDR2 SQIVND (reference sequence). The V and J ends lost 1 base and 0 bases respectively, with 10 bases between them. In DNA, the CDR3 is TGTGCCAGTAGTATAGTGGGTGGGAGCTCCTACGAGCAGTACTTC. Encoded protein: CASSIVGGSSYEQYF.

This clonotype was picked up many times. The CDR3 loop is CASSLAGDQPQHF. The CDR3 DNA reads as TGTGCCAGCAGCCTAGCTGGGGATCAGCCCCAGCATTTT. The chain is built from TRBV3-1 and TRBJ1-5; D remains unclear. The CDR3 is made up of 13 amino acids. The germline V gene encodes CDR1 LGHDT and CDR2 YNNKEL (reference sequence). Trimming took off 4 bases at V and 5 bases at J, with 9 bases between the two ends.

This clonotype was counted between two and nine times. This chain joins TRBV9 and TRBJ2-3; 8 bases agree with TRBD2. V gave up 5 bases and J gave up 2 bases; unmatched junction bases: 10. Per the germline V gene, CDR1 is SGDLS and CDR2 is YYNGEE. The CDR3 length is 16 residues. In DNA form, the CDR3 reads TGTGCCAGCAGAGACCAAGCGGGAGAGGCCACAGATACGCAGTATTTT. Translation: CASRDQAGEATDTQYF.

This clonotype was counted many times. This chain joins TRBV10-3 and TRBJ1-2, with 7 bases lining up with TRBD1. Germline V gene sequence: CDR1 ENHRY, CDR2 SYGVKD. CDR3 size: 20 residues. Germline trimming cut 0 bases from V and 4 bases from J; bases unmatched to any gene: 20. Here the CDR3 reads CAISESTGVQDSTNSYGYTF. CDR3 DNA sequence: TGTGCCATCAGTGAGTCAACAGGGGTGCAGGACTCAACGAACTCCTATGGCTACACCTTC.

This clonotype was seen at least ten times. The CDR3 DNA is TGTGCCAGCAGCCTGACAGGGGGCGAGTACGAGCAGTACTTC. This translates into CASSLTGGEYEQYF. V usage is TRBV13 and J usage is TRBJ2-7, with TRBD1 matching 10 bases. The CDR3 loop spans 14 amino acids. CDR1 and CDR2 (germline): PRHDT, FYEKMQ (reference sequence). Losses at the gene ends were 5 bases for V and 4 bases for J; bases not matched to a gene: 5.

This clonotype has ten or more counts. The chain combines TRBV20-1 with TRBJ2-5; possible D gene TRBD2, 5 bases. Trimming cost V 5 bases and J 4 bases, with 8 bases left between them. Germline V gene data show CDR1 as DFQATT and CDR2 as SNEGSKA (reference sequence). The CDR3 runs to 11 residues. In nucleotides, the CDR3 is TGCAGTGCTTGGGAGCGAGAGACCCAGTACTTC. It translates to CSAWERETQYF.

Many counts were recorded for this clonotype. Here the CDR3 reads CASSLSLGQGSSYEQYF. Written as DNA, the CDR3 is TGTGCCAGCAGTTTAAGTTTGGGTCAGGGGAGCTCCTACGAGCAGTACTTC. V is TRBV28 and J is TRBJ2-7; D possibly corresponds to TRBD1 (6 bases). Per germline, CDR1 MDHEN and CDR2 SYDVKM. V shed 2 bases and J shed 0 bases, with 17 bases lying between them. CDR3 length: 17 amino acids.

This clonotype has ten or more counts. The J gene is TRBJ1-5, the V gene TRBV4-1; no firm D call. Trimming shortened V by 1 base and J by 2 bases, and 9 bases separated the two germline ends. The CDR3 runs 15 residues. Germline V gene lookup returns CDR1 MGHRA and CDR2 YSYEKL. CDR3 sequence reads: CASSQGGIGNQPQHF. Written as DNA, the CDR3 is TGCGCCAGCAGCCAAGGAGGTATTGGCAATCAGCCCCAGCATTTT.

This clonotype was seen more than once but under ten times. The chain carries TRBV19 and TRBJ1-1; 7 bases agree with TRBD1. Germline V gene lookup returns CDR1 LNHDA and CDR2 SQIVND (reference sequence). V gave up 3 bases and J gave up 0 bases; unmatched junction bases: 4. This CDR3 is 15 amino acids long. CDR3 nucleotide sequence: TGTGCCAGTAGTATCGGAGACAGGGTGAACACTGAAGCTTTCTTT. Translated: CASSIGDRVNTEAFF.